The text below deals with one T cell receptor (beta chain). No antigen is known for it. Base qualities were left out, and no much larger clone turns up one base away. Via the germline V gene, CDR1 is SGHDT and CDR2 YYEEEE. Its CDR3 holds 15 amino acids, cysteine through phenylalanine. Kept here is only the CDR3 DNA, which spans 45 bases and is read in frame from base 1. From V the trimming removes 4 bases and from J it removes 0 bases, while the gene matches leave 6 bases of the junction unaccounted for. The library was produced with the immunoSEQ multiplex PCR assay. The multiplex PCR relied on a mix of 60 forward primers for TCR Vbeta segments and 13 reverse primers for TCR Jbeta segments. Amplification of the CDR3 region of rearranged TCR beta genes was performed with a multiplex PCR assay on genomic DNA. Amplified TCR beta libraries were sequenced as 87-base-pair reads on the Illumina HiSeq System. The original methods were these. In a later analysis, roughly 80 million unique TCR beta chains were counted across the roughly 610 repertoires, and roughly 11 million of these chains were shared by at least two donors. To remove PCR and sequencing errors, raw reads were error-corrected and collapsed into unique sequences using a nearest-neighbor algorithm that merged closely related sequences. To assign V, D and J gene segments, CDR3 sequences were aligned to IMGT reference sequences. For a sequence to be retained, a match of at least six nucleotides was required to both a V gene segment and a J gene segment. A rearrangement counted as productive if the CDR3 had no stop codons and remained in frame with V and J, and every other rearrangement counted as non-productive. CDR3 was defined by IMGT convention, running from the second conserved V-encoded cysteine to the conserved J-encoded phenylalanine. The earlier analysis of some 540 of the donors excluded any sequence lacking an unambiguous match to a single V gene segment. An earlier analysis of a few hundred of the donors called V segments functional above 56.7% productive rearrangements and segregating when the between-donor standard deviation exceeded 5%. A statistical classification framework was developed to diagnose cytomegalovirus status using the catalog of TCR beta chain sequences. In a later analysis, V and J genes were assigned by comparing TCR nucleotide sequences against IMGT/GENE-DB human TR gene sequences. The TCRdist pipeline was used in a later analysis to assign CDR3 sequences and most-parsimonious VDJ recombination scenarios. In a later analysis, each TCR beta chain was defined by its CDR3 amino acid sequence together with its V-gene family, and reads without a unique V-gene family were excluded. As a way to deal with suspected cross-contamination and a sequencing artifact, a later analysis dropped 592 nucleotide sequences that were highly shared and had low generation probability. In a later analysis, a clonal expansion index for each public chain was calculated from normalized within-repertoire ranks of inferred template counts. In a later analysis, generation probabilities were computed using a VDJ recombination model fitted to out-of-frame rearrangements, and the results were checked against IGoR. In a later analysis, TCR-TCR, TCR-HLA and TCR-CMV co-occurrence was scored with hypergeometric tests, and a repertoire-size bias correction was applied to TCR pairs. A later analysis estimated false discovery rates by permuting HLA or CMV assignments 20 times. A later analysis grouped co-occurring TCRs with DBSCAN, adding TCRdist sequence similarity when clustering within HLA-allele-positive subsets. Co-occurrence clustering excluded repertoires with fewer than 30,000 or more than 120,000 public chains, plus five with anomalous nucleotide sharing. The table was pulled from immuneACCESS by TCRdb, which kept in-frame rearrangements only. Such tables lose some clones; where checked, under half of the loss comes from unresolved V genes, and the rest has no known cause. V and J calls and clone size are given by that table; D and trimming were obtained from the DNA. In all, the sample holds 65,000 to 100,000 clones, and about 75% of those were seen once. The top ten constitute 5.5% to 7.5% of the sample.

This sample was taken from a study of cytomegalovirus exposure and HLA in healthy donors (TCRdb year 2017). Background on the whole study: According to an earlier analysis of a few hundred of the donors, roughly 180 million T cells yielded 90 million to 140 million unique TCR beta sequences and 276 Gb of sequence data. About 320 gigabases of sequencing data and approximately 84 million unique TCR sequences were included in an early release covering 550 to 800 HLA-typed donors. Among the roughly 390 genotyped donors, under 90% belonged to the genetic ancestry cluster associated with self-reported Caucasian donors. The study aimed to test whether signatures of past pathogen exposure could be identified by cataloging public T cell receptors. The T cell repertoires of 666 subjects were profiled by immunosequencing and related to cytomegalovirus serostatus. Besides the first cohort of around 700 subjects, a separate validation cohort made up of around 120 different subjects was used. To predict cytomegalovirus infection status, the study combined high-throughput TCR immunosequencing, statistical association of individual TCRs with disease status, and machine learning. A later analysis re-analyzed previously published TCR beta repertoires from 666 donors and added high-resolution HLA genotyping to study TCR occurrence patterns. The later analysis used no new phenotypic data to find candidate immune exposures, relying instead on TCR beta sequences and their occurrence across donors. To decide whether each TCR beta V gene segment behaved as functional or pseudogenic, an earlier analysis of 587 of the donors relied on high-throughput TCR beta sequencing. Alongside the repertoire data, information on donor age, sex, ethnicity and CMV serostatus was compiled. In a later genetic analysis, genome-wide SNP genotypes for about three fifths of the roughly 670 donors were used, and that subset was treated as a discovery cohort. All discovery cohort repertoires had been generated on a single sequencing platform. Both class I and class II loci were covered by HLA typing, at four-digit resolution. The number of donors typed differed by locus, with 629-630 for A, B, C, DRB1 and DQB1, about 500 for DQA1, approximately 580 for DPA1, and around 450 for DPB1. Roughly five DR-DQ haplotypes were handled as single units for association and clustering because linkage in the cohort was strong. Among 398 genotyped donors of the cohort, an average of about 240,000 unique TCR beta nucleotide sequences were sequenced per donor, around a sixth of them non-productive.

Overall study results and their limits: In vitro tests confirmed that a few of the cytomegalovirus-associated TCR beta chains recognize cytomegalovirus antigens. Linkage disequilibrium might explain the correlated functional status among segregating V segments, but an unknown experimental factor could not be excluded. Immune exposure information for the cohort was limited to CMV serostatus. Because some donors lacked HLA typing at each locus, the association tests relied only on the typed subset. About 17 rarely observed V segments, including chromosome 9 orphons, were excluded from the earlier analysis of just under 600 of the donors because counts were too low. A cluster of highly shared sequence variants was judged likely to be a technical artifact of the sequencing pipeline. Specific HLA alleles were associated with 16,951 TCR beta sequences at a false discovery rate of 0.05 in a later analysis. Most TCR sequences were observed very rarely across donors, whereas some public TCRs were present in many individuals. A later genetic analysis reported fewer N-insertions in productive TCRs among donors in an Asian-associated ancestry cluster than the approximately 670-donor mean. When HLA alleles, especially DR and DQ, strongly co-occurred, TCR associations were difficult to assign to individual alleles. Cytomegalovirus status was reported to be diagnosed by the classifier with high specificity and sensitivity in both the original and validation cohorts. According to a later analysis, parvovirus B19, influenza, CMV and Epstein-Barr virus appeared linked to several top co-occurrence clusters. In a later analysis, HLA-associated TCR beta chains showed more clonal expansion and lower generation probabilities than non-associated chains that were equally common. A later analysis found that most CMV-associated TCR beta chains appeared HLA-restricted, with HLA associations seemingly driven largely by CMV exposure. Roughly uniform sequencing depth across donors was assumed in presence/absence analyses, although this assumption may not hold. A further reported finding was that TCR beta sequences accurately predicted the HLA-A and HLA-B alleles for most subjects in the first cohort. A total of roughly 160 TCR beta chains were listed by the study as associated with cytomegalovirus. The 87-base-pair reads could not distinguish some IMGT-functional V segments, including TRBV6-2 and TRBV6-3, so those segments were excluded. Only TCR beta chains were sequenced in this cohort, and the absence of alpha or paired-chain data limited detectable features. Broadly in line with IMGT annotations, most TCR beta V segments showed up in productive rearrangements about 87% or about 30% of the time in an earlier analysis of some 590 of the donors. It was suggested by the authors that the approach could potentially be generalized to other disease states and immunological phenotypes. An association between a missense DCLRE1C variant and V-gene and J-gene trimming of TCR beta chains was found in a later genetic analysis and replicated in an independent cohort. A later analysis found that TCR association rates varied across HLA loci, with DRB1 alleles showing the most associated TCRs and HLA-C alleles the fewest.

The cohort comprised some 680 healthy bone marrow donors. All cohort members were sampled while nominally healthy, although unrecorded immune exposures were likely present. The donor was CMV seronegative and belonged to the group of approximately 320 seronegative cohort members. A peripheral blood sample was collected from each donor, and TCR beta sequencing was performed on peripheral blood mononuclear cells. Genomic DNA was extracted from the blood cell samples with the Qiagen DNeasy Blood Extraction Kit. The specimen sequenced was PBMCs. This chain is built from TRBV5-6 and TRBJ1-1; 7 central bases correspond to TRBD1. The TCR comes from a female donor in good health and CMV-seronegative. The sequence in DNA is TGTGCCAGCAGCCCGACGGACAGGCTGAACACTGAAGCTTTCTTT. Its protein is CASSPTDRLNTEAFF.